These 28 T cell receptor beta chains originate from one sample sequenced in a study of liver allograft versus peripheral blood T cells. Study-level background: T cell receptor repertoires in transplanted livers were compared with those in recipients' peripheral blood.

Each CDR3 protein gets one entry after TCRdb re-called the reads with MiXCR. The sample yields a few thousand distinct CDR3 sequences, approximately 15% seen once. The receptors shown here come from a human patient who had a liver transplant. Some T cells may have come from the graft donor.

By frequency in the sample, this clonotype is medium-sized (0.01 to 0.1%). This rearrangement joins TRBV18 to TRBJ1-2, with D perhaps TRBD1 (5 bases). Trimming took off 5 bases at V and 3 bases at J, with 10 bases between the two ends. The CDR3 contains 13 residues. From germline, CDR1 is KGHSH and CDR2 LQKENI. The CDR3 nucleotides are TGTGCCAGCTCAGGGGGAGTTGACTATGGCTACACCTTC. Amino acid sequence: CASSGGVDYGYTF.

Details on this clonotype: A much more abundant neighbour one base away suggests this may be a read error. The chain carries TRBV15 and TRBJ2-1; unclear D gene. In germline, CDR1 is LNHNV, CDR2 YYDKDF (reference sequence). V was shortened by 2 bases and J by 10 bases, with 12 bases between the two germline ends. The CDR3 extends over 13 amino acids. The CDR3 sequence is CATSRSVNYEQFF. In nucleotides, the CDR3 is TGTGCCACCAGCAGATCCGTCAACTACGAGCAGTTCTTC. Full variable domain (rest looked up from reference TRBV15 and TRBJ2-1): DAMVIQNPRYQVTQFGKPVTLSCSQTLNHNVMYWYQQKSSQAPKLLFHYYDKDFNNEADTPDNFQSRRPNTSFCFLDIRSPGLGDTAMYLCATSRSVNYEQFFGPGTRLTVL.

This clonotype is categorized as medium-sized. The chain employs TRBV5-1 and TRBJ2-1, with TRBD2 identical over 8 bases. Germline V gene sequence: CDR1 SGHRS, CDR2 YFSETQ. With 2 bases clipped from V and 8 bases from J, the junction kept 6 bases outside the gene matches. The CDR3 consists of 14 residues. CDR3 region: CASSFSGGPYEQFF. For the CDR3, the DNA is TGCGCCAGCAGCTTTTCGGGAGGGCCCTATGAGCAGTTCTTC.

This clonotype was counted between two and nine times. The gene calls are TRBV12-3 or TRBV12-4 and TRBJ2-1; D gene ambiguous. Between the trimmed V and J ends, which lost 5 bases and 8 bases, there was a span of 10 bases. The CDR3 covers 12 residues. CDR3 bases: TGTGCCAGCAGTGCGGTTGGGGATGAGCAGTTCTTC. Translating gives CASSAVGDEQFF.

The rearrangement joins TRBV2 to TRBJ2-3; D not resolved. Germline V lookup: CDR1 SNHLY, CDR2 FYNNEI. The CDR3 is made up of 12 amino acids. V lost 2 bases to trimming and J lost 7 bases, with 7 bases between them. CDR3 region: CASSEYGNTQYF. The CDR3 DNA follows: TGTGCCAGCAGTGAATACGGAAATACGCAGTATTTT. Full variable domain (remainder filled in from reference TRBV2 and TRBJ2-3): EPEVTQTPSHQVTQMGQEVILRCVPISNHLYFYWYRQILGQKVEFLVSFYNNEISEKSEIFDDQFSVERPDGSNFTLKIRSTKLEDSAMYFCASSEYGNTQYFGPGTRLTVL.

This chain connects TRBV12-3 or TRBV12-4 to TRBJ2-5, with TRBD1 as a possible D gene (5 bases). V was trimmed by 3 bases and J by 11 bases, leaving 16 bases between them. The length of the CDR3 is 13 residues. In DNA form, the CDR3 reads TGTGCCAGCAGTTTGATGGCGCAGGGCCTTCAGTACTTC. Translation: CASSLMAQGLQYF.

About this clonotype: A much larger clone differs by one base, so this may be a read error. The gene calls are TRBV6-2 or TRBV6-3 and TRBJ1-2; D unresolved. In germline, CDR1 is MNHEY, CDR2 SVGEGT. The CDR3 has 12 amino acids. The ends were cut back, 4 bases at V and 8 bases at J, with 11 bases in the middle. CDR3 amino acids: CASSFPPRGYTF. The DNA of the CDR3 is TGTGCCAGCAGTTTCCCCCCGCGGGGCTACACCTTC.

The rearrangement joins TRBV30 to TRBJ1-6, with D unclear. Trimming shortened V by 4 bases and J by 7 bases, and 11 bases separated the two germline ends. The CDR3 has 13 amino acids. CDR1 GTSNPN and CDR2 SVGIG come from the germline V gene (reference sequence). This chain's CDR3 is CAWKRFSNSPLHF. The CDR3, as DNA: TGTGCCTGGAAAAGATTCTCAAATTCACCCCTCCACTTT.

This clonotype is medium-sized by share. The rearrangement joins TRBV7-2 to TRBJ1-2; 10 nucleotides line up with TRBD1. The CDR3 contains 14 residues. With V trimmed by 1 base and J by 8 bases, 4 bases remained unmatched. Per the germline V gene, CDR1 is SGHTA and CDR2 is FQGNSA. CDR3 nucleotide sequence: TGTGCCAGCAGCTTAGACTCGACAGGGGGCGGCTACACCTTC. This encodes CASSLDSTGGGYTF.

By proportion, this clonotype is medium-sized. The gene calls are TRBV19 and TRBJ2-1, with 10 nucleotides matching TRBD2. V lost 5 bases to trimming and J lost 7 bases; unmatched junction nucleotides: 5. The CDR3 totals 14 residues. Per the germline V gene, CDR1 is LNHDA and CDR2 is SQIVND (reference sequence). The CDR3 DNA reads as TGTGCCAGTAGTTTAGCGGGGGGTGATAATGAGCAGTTCTTC. The encoded protein is CASSLAGGDNEQFF.

Of note for this clonotype: Being one base from a much bigger clone, this may be a read error. The chain recombines TRBV12-3 or TRBV12-4 with TRBJ2-7; D gene unclear. CDR3 size: 13 residues. The V end lost 5 bases, the J end lost 6 bases, and 14 bases lay between the germline ends. In DNA form, the CDR3 reads TGTGCCAGCAGTCTCCCGACAACCCTCGAGCAGTACTTC. It translates to CASSLPTTLEQYF.

By sample fraction, this clonotype is medium-sized. This rearrangement joins TRBV15 to TRBJ1-2, with a tentative D call TRBD1 (6 bases). V lost 3 bases to trimming and J lost 6 bases, with 23 bases between them. This CDR3 region has 17 residues. The germline gives CDR1 LNHNV, CDR2 YYDKDF (reference sequence). CDR3 nucleotide sequence: TGTGCCACCAGCAGGAAAAAGGGACAAACCGCGGACCATGGCTACACCTTC. This gives the protein CATSRKKGQTADHGYTF.

The genes are TRBV12-5 and TRBJ1-3; tentatively, D is TRBD1 (5 bases). The CDR3 loop spans 16 amino acids. Deletions cut 0 bases from V and 4 bases from J, with 13 bases between. CDR1 LGHNT and CDR2 FRNRAP come from the germline V gene. The CDR3 region has the DNA TGTGCTAGTGGTTTGGTACTGGCAGGGACCGGAAACACCATATATTTT. Translated: CASGLVLAGTGNTIYF.

This clonotype is labeled as medium-sized. V is TRBV10-3 and J is TRBJ1-1; 10 bases fit TRBD1. The V and J ends lost 5 bases and 4 bases, in that order; junction bases with no gene match: 4. Germline CDR1 ENHRY, CDR2 SYGVKD. This CDR3 contains 14 residues. In DNA form, the CDR3 reads TGTGCCATCAGTCCGACAGGGGGCTCCACTGAAGCTTTCTTT. Translation: CAISPTGGSTEAFF.

This clonotype qualifies as medium-sized. The rearrangement joins TRBV19 to TRBJ2-1; 10 nucleotides agree with TRBD2. The CDR3 runs to 15 residues. Germline CDR1 is LNHDA and CDR2 is SQIVND (reference sequence). V lost 2 bases to trimming and J lost 6 bases; unmatched junction nucleotides: 4. The CDR3 bases are TGTGCCAGTAGTATACCAGCGGGGGGGGCCAATGAGCAGTTCTTC. As protein: CASSIPAGGANEQFF.

This clonotype was seen only a few times. The genes are TRBV7-2 and TRBJ1-6, with unresolved D. Germline CDR1 reads SGHTA; CDR2 reads FQGNSA. The CDR3 loop spans 13 amino acids. V lost 3 bases, J lost 10 bases, and 10 bases lay in between. In nucleotides, the CDR3 is TGTGCCAGCAGCTTCCCTCTCCGGTCACCCCTCCACTTT. Translated: CASSFPLRSPLHF.

The chain combines TRBV24-1 with TRBJ2-3, with 8 positions matching TRBD2. This CDR3 has 16 amino acids. Trimming at V came to 6 bases and at J to 3 bases, leaving 10 bases not matched to a gene. From germline, CDR1 is KGHDR and CDR2 SFDVKD. DNA of the CDR3: TGTGCCACCAGTTCGGGCCGGGAGGGGAGAACAGATACGCAGTATTTT. This sequence encodes CATSSGREGRTDTQYF.

This clonotype is deemed medium-sized (0.01 to 0.1%). V and J are TRBV6-2 or TRBV6-3 and TRBJ2-7; weak D call: TRBD2 (6 bases). The CDR3 has 15 amino acids. Trimming shortened V by 7 bases and J by 0 bases, and 16 bases separated the two germline ends. The V gene's germline CDR1 is MNHEY and CDR2 SVGEGT. The CDR3 DNA follows: TGTGCCAGCACTACTCCGGGACTGTCCTCCTACGAGCAGTACTTC. Amino acids: CASTTPGLSSYEQYF.

In this sample, this clonotype turned up a few times. The V gene is TRBV7-9, the J gene TRBJ1-2; TRBD1 matches at 7 bases. Trimming cost V 5 bases and J 8 bases; bases outside gene matches: 8. Germline-derived CDR1 and CDR2 are SEHNR and FQNEAQ (reference sequence). The CDR3 extends over 13 amino acids. CDR3 protein: CASSTQHRGGYTF. DNA of the CDR3: TGTGCCAGCAGCACCCAACACAGGGGAGGCTACACCTTC.

The V and J genes are TRBV7-2 and TRBJ1-1; weak D call: TRBD1 (5 bases). The CDR3 covers 19 residues. Trimming shortened V by 6 bases and J by 1 base, and 27 bases separated the two germline ends. Germline V gene sequence: CDR1 SGHTA, CDR2 FQGNSA. CDR3 nucleotides: TGTGCCAGCAGTTCAAATCCCGGGAACCTGGGACGCGGGAACACTGAAGCTTTCTTT. It yields the protein CASSSNPGNLGRGNTEAFF.

This clonotype is judged large (0.1 to 1%). The chain has TRBV6-5 and TRBJ1-1; 7 nucleotides match TRBD1. The CDR3 has 14 residues. Losses at the gene ends were 4 bases for V and 1 base for J; bases not matched to a gene: 3. Germline V lookup: CDR1 MNHEY, CDR2 SVGAGI. The CDR3 nucleotides are TGTGCCAGCAGTTTCGACAGGGCGAACACTGAAGCTTTCTTT. It encodes CASSFDRANTEAFF.

By proportion, this clonotype is medium-sized. The chain carries TRBV5-6 and TRBJ1-2, with D possibly TRBD1 on 6 matching bases. V lost 4 bases, J lost 5 bases, and 18 bases lay in between. The germline gives CDR1 SGHDT, CDR2 YYEEEE. This CDR3 region has 15 residues. Here the CDR3 DNA reads TGTGCCAGCAGCCCGGGGGCAGGGAAGCGGTATGGCTACACCTTC. Translated: CASSPGAGKRYGYTF.

By frequency in the sample, this clonotype is medium-sized. The chain employs TRBV6-2 or TRBV6-3 and TRBJ2-7; TRBD2 is a possible D gene (8 bases). Trimming took 4 bases from V and 2 from J, leaving 15 bases between them. The CDR3 loop spans 15 amino acids. Germline CDR1 and CDR2: MNHEY and SVGEGT. CDR3 protein: CASSFSGTVTYEQYV. DNA for the CDR3: TGTGCCAGCAGTTTTAGCGGGACAGTAACCTACGAGCAGTACGTC.

In this sample, this clonotype is medium-sized (0.01 to 0.1%). The chain has TRBV18 and TRBJ2-7; 10 nucleotides align to TRBD2. The ends lost 6 bases at V and 0 bases at J; junction bases unmatched: 5. CDR3 size: 15 residues. Germline V gene lookup returns CDR1 KGHSH and CDR2 LQKENI. In DNA, the CDR3 is TGTGCCAGCTCGCCTACTAGCGGGGTCTCCTACGAGCAGTACTTC. It specifies CASSPTSGVSYEQYF.

This clonotype is medium-sized. V usage is TRBV18 and J usage is TRBJ1-2, with 11 positions matching TRBD1. J gave up 3 bases and V 2 bases, and 11 bases lay outside the gene matches. CDR1 and CDR2 from the germline V gene are KGHSH and LQKENI. The CDR3 runs 18 residues. The CDR3 protein is CASSPIRTGGTLHYGYTF. CDR3 sequence (DNA): TGTGCCAGCTCACCAATAAGGACAGGGGGCACACTCCACTATGGCTACACCTTC.

The V gene is TRBV12-3 or TRBV12-4, the J gene TRBJ2-1; D unclear. This CDR3 spans 11 amino acids. Deletions cut 2 bases from V and 7 bases from J, with 3 bases between. CDR3 coding DNA: TGTGCCAGCAGTTTAATTAATGAGCAGTTCTTC. This sequence encodes CASSLINEQFF.

By frequency in the sample, this clonotype is medium-sized. This chain connects TRBV18 to TRBJ1-2; D is unclear. The CDR3 loop spans 12 amino acids. With 4 bases removed from V and 1 base from J, the gap between germline ends came to 4 bases. Per the germline V gene, CDR1 is KGHSH and CDR2 is LQKENI. As DNA, the CDR3 is TGTGCCAGCTCACACAATAACTATGGCTACACCTTC. Translating gives CASSHNNYGYTF.

The chain combines TRBV27 with TRBJ1-6; TRBD1 might be the D (6 bases). V shed 5 bases and J shed 9 bases, with 14 bases lying between them. The CDR3 is 14 amino acids. Germline V lookup: CDR1 MNHEY, CDR2 SMNVEV (reference sequence). This chain's CDR3 is CASSEGTLGSPLHF. The DNA for the CDR3 is TGTGCCAGCAGTGAGGGGACATTAGGTTCACCCCTCCACTTT.